This is a list of T cell receptor beta chains from one sample in a study of OX40 agonist ivuxolimab in advanced cancers. Here immunoSEQ multiplex PCR was the method, and the copy in TCRdb shows in-frame clones only, minus some. The sample carries approximately 26,000 clones, 80% recorded once. The specimen was CD4+ or CD8+ T cells sorted from blood, collected in a trial of the OX40 agonist ivuxolimab. Receptor source: an adult with an advanced solid tumor such as melanoma, head and neck, liver or kidney cancer. The CDR3 runs from the conserved cysteine through the conserved F or W. The D gene is left open where the match is weak. Not every row has a clone size; where given, it reads once, few, many or a size class.

-,TRBV29-1,11,TRBJ2-1,-,TGCAGCGTTGAATGGGGTGGTGAGCAGTTCTTC,CSVEWGGEQFF
-,TRBV2,14,TRBJ2-4,medium-sized,TGTGCCAGCAGCACCGCGGGGAATGATAACATTCAGTACTTC,CASSTAGNDNIQYF
-,TRBV25-1,11,TRBJ1-4,-,TGTGCCAGCAGTTTAAATGAAAAACTGTTTTTT,CASSLNEKLFF
TRBD2,TRBV30,13,TRBJ2-5,-,TGTGCCTGCTCTCGGACTAGCGTGGAGACCCAGTACTTC,CACSRTSVETQYF
-,TRBV19,13,TRBJ1-5,medium-sized,TGTGCCAGTAGTATCGGGGGGGCCCAGCCCCAGCATTTT,CASSIGGAQPQHF
-,TRBV19,13,TRBJ1-2,medium-sized,TGTGCCAGTAGTATATCCCGGCCCTGGGGCTACACCTTC,CASSISRPWGYTF
-,TRBV6-5,14,TRBJ2-5,-,TGTGCCAGCAGTTTTACGCTGGGGGGAGAGACCCAGTACTTC,CASSFTLGGETQYF
-,TRBV7-9,17,TRBJ2-7,-,TGTGCCAGCAGCTTCCGACAGGACCAATTGACCTCCTACGAGCAGTACTTC,CASSFRQDQLTSYEQYF
-,TRBV2,15,TRBJ1-1,-,TGTGCCAGCAGTAGCCCACAGGGAATGAACACTGAAGCTTTCTTT,CASSSPQGMNTEAFF
-,TRBV7-6,16,TRBJ2-2,-,TGTGCCAGCAGCTTAGGTCCTGCAACGAACACCGGGGAGCTGTTTTTT,CASSLGPATNTGELFF
-,TRBV14,14,TRBJ2-1,medium-sized,TGTGCCAGCAGCCAATTCGCGCGGGGGCTTGAGCAGTTCTTC,CASSQFARGLEQFF
-,TRBV29-1,15,TRBJ2-2,-,TGCAGCGTTGTGGATACGGGGGCGGTCACCGGGGAGCTGTTTTTT,CSVVDTGAVTGELFF
TRBD1,TRBV7-2,19,TRBJ1-4,-,TGTGCCAGCAGCCTACGGTGGGGGGACAGGGCTTCTACTAATGAAAAACTGTTTTTT,CASSLRWGDRASTNEKLFF
-,TRBV29-1,17,TRBJ2-5,-,TGCAGCGTTGAAGATCGGTCAGCGGGACGGAGGCCAGGGGCCCAGTACTTC,CSVEDRSAGRRPGAQYF
TRBD2,TRBV7-2,16,TRBJ2-3,once,TGTGCCAGCAGCTTACTAGCGGCCTTAGACACAGATACGCAGTATTTT,CASSLLAALDTDTQYF
-,TRBV2,14,TRBJ1-4,few,TGTGCCAGCAGTGACCCAAGCGTTAATGAAAAACTGTTTTTT,CASSDPSVNEKLFF
-,TRBV6-5,14,TRBJ1-5,once,TGTGCCAGCAGTTACGATGGTCCGAATCAGCCCCAGCATTTT,CASSYDGPNQPQHF
-,TRBV6-6,14,TRBJ1-6,-,TGTGCCAGCAGTTTCAGGGAGTATAATTCACCCCTCCACTTT,CASSFREYNSPLHF
-,TRBV13,14,TRBJ1-1,-,TGTGCCAGCAGCTTTTGGCGGGATAACACTGAAGCTTTCTTT,CASSFWRDNTEAFF
-,TRBV19,13,TRBJ2-2,-,TGTGCCAGTAGTATAGAGGTCACCGGGGAGCTGTTTTTT,CASSIEVTGELFF
-,TRBV6-1,16,TRBJ1-5,-,TGTGCCAGCAGTGAAGAGGGGTCAGGGCTAGGTCAGCCCCAGCATTTT,CASSEEGSGLGQPQHF
-,TRBV9,13,TRBJ2-7,-,TGTGCCAGCAGCCCCCCAAGCGGATACGAGCAGTACTTC,CASSPPSGYEQYF
-,TRBV5-5,15,TRBJ2-3,-,TGTGCCAGCAGCTTGGAAGGTCTGGGGCTCGATACGCAGTATTTT,CASSLEGLGLDTQYF
-,TRBV7-6,13,TRBJ2-3,-,TGTGCCAGCAAAGGGTTTGGCACAGATACGCAGTATTTT,CASKGFGTDTQYF
TRBD2,TRBV29-1,14,TRBJ2-7,-,TGCGGCGCCGGGACTAGCCTGAGCTCCTACGAGCAGTACTTC,CGAGTSLSSYEQYF
-,TRBV9,13,TRBJ2-3,once,TGTGCCAGCAGCCAAAGCAGGGGTTATACGCAGTATTTT,CASSQSRGYTQYF
TRBD1,TRBV25-1,12,TRBJ1-3,-,TGTGCCAGCACCGGACAGGGCGACACCATATATTTT,CASTGQGDTIYF
TRBD1,TRBV19,15,TRBJ2-7,-,TGTGCCAGTAGTCCCGGGACAGGATATTTCTACGAGCAGTACTTC,CASSPGTGYFYEQYF
-,TRBV9,17,TRBJ2-6,-,TGTGCCAGCAGCGGCCCGGGACTTTTCTCTGGGGCCAACGTCCTGACTTTC,CASSGPGLFSGANVLTF
-,TRBV7-8,13,TRBJ2-3,-,TGTGCCAGCAGCCGCGGACAGACAGATACGCAGTATTTT,CASSRGQTDTQYF
TRBD2,TRBV6-6,15,TRBJ2-1,-,TGTGCCAGCAGTTACTCTAGCGGGGGCGGTAATGAGCAGTTCTTC,CASSYSSGGGNEQFF
-,TRBV7-6,14,TRBJ2-7,-,TGTGCCAGCAGCCCCCCGGACAGAGCCTACGAGCAGTACTTC,CASSPPDRAYEQYF
-,TRBV30,15,TRBJ1-1,-,TGTGCCTGGAGTGTAAGTATGGGGCCCGGCACTGAAGCTTTCTTT,CAWSVSMGPGTEAFF
-,TRBV4-1,15,TRBJ1-2,-,TGCGCCAGCAGCCAAGATGTCAGGGAGGACTATGGCTACACCTTC,CASSQDVREDYGYTF
TRBD1,TRBV6-1,15,TRBJ2-5,few,TGTGCCAGCCTCACAGGGGCGGGCGATCAAGAGACCCAGTACTTC,CASLTGAGDQETQYF
-,TRBV9,18,TRBJ2-2,-,TGTGCCAGCAGCGTAGTAAACCCAGGGGTAGGAAGGACCGGGGAGCTGTTTTTT,CASSVVNPGVGRTGELFF